Each of the 23 T cell receptor beta chains below was sequenced from the same sample in a study of blood T cells in healthy people across ages. A second 7 to 11 cycle PCR used barcoded and J-beta primers. TCRdb recomputed calls from the 5' RACE reads with MiXCR, one row per CDR3 protein. The table lists 550,000 to 600,000 distinct CDR3 sequences, 25% to 30% of them singletons. Sequencing used blood. The origin of the receptors is an older woman in good health.

This CDR3 reads CASSVMGTAGQYF. The CDR3 region has the DNA TGTGCCAGCAGTGTTATGGGGACCGCGGGGCAGTACTTC. The gene calls are TRBV25-1 and TRBJ2-7, with D perhaps matching TRBD1 or TRBD2 (5 bases each). CDR1 MGHDK and CDR2 SYGVNS come from the germline V gene. The CDR3 sequence is 13 residues long. The V end was cut by 4 bases, the J end by 9 bases, with 16 bases between.

The sample holds a few counts of this clonotype. The rearrangement links TRBV7-8 to TRBJ2-4; no firm D call. Germline CDR1 and CDR2: SGHVS and FQNEAQ. Trimming stripped 7 bases from V and 6 bases from J, with 13 bases between. This CDR3 has 13 residues. The CDR3 is CASTSTPGNIQYF. The CDR3 nucleotides are TGTGCCAGCACCTCTACCCCAGGAAACATTCAGTACTTC.

This chain uses TRBV7-9 with TRBJ1-4; tentative D call: TRBD1 (5 bases). The CDR3 has 17 residues. The V end was cut by 0 bases, the J end by 4 bases, with 15 bases between. Looked up from germline, CDR1 is SEHNR and CDR2 is FQNEAQ (reference sequence). The CDR3 region is CASSLARRQGSNEKLFF. The DNA for the CDR3 is TGTGCCAGCAGCTTAGCCCGACGGCAGGGCAGTAATGAAAAACTGTTTTTT.

This clonotype appeared a few times. The chain joins TRBV7-6 to TRBJ2-1, with D uncertain. The CDR3 totals 14 residues. Trimming removed 5 bases from V and 10 bases from J, with 18 bases in between. Germline CDR1 is SGHVS and CDR2 is FNYEAQ. This CDR3 reads CASSRMTLEEEQFF. As DNA, the CDR3 is TGTGCCAGCAGCCGAATGACCCTCGAAGAAGAGCAGTTCTTC.

The table lists this clonotype with a few counts. The genes are TRBV28 and TRBJ2-5, with unresolved D. The CDR3 runs to 15 residues. CDR1 is MDHEN and CDR2 is SYDVKM in the germline V gene. The ends were cut back, 6 bases at V and 0 bases at J, with 14 bases in the middle. In DNA form, the CDR3 reads TGTGCCAGCAGATCGCCTGTGACAAACCAAGAGACCCAGTACTTC. Encoded protein: CASRSPVTNQETQYF. Looking up the rest from reference TRBV28 and TRBJ2-5 gives the full variable domain: DVKVTQSSRYLVKRTGEKVFLECVQDMDHENMFWYRQDPGLGLRLIYFSYDVKMKEKGDIPEGYSVSREKKERFSLILESASTNQTSMYLCASRSPVTNQETQYFGPGTRLLVL.

This clonotype has at least ten counts. The chain employs TRBV4-1 and TRBJ1-2; 7 bases fit TRBD1. V lost 0 bases to trimming and J lost 7 bases; unmatched junction nucleotides: 11. The CDR3 has 16 residues. The V gene's germline CDR1 is MGHRA and CDR2 YSYEKL. CDR3 in amino acids: CASSQEGDRATSGYTF. The CDR3 nucleotides are TGCGCCAGCAGCCAAGAAGGAGACAGGGCGACGAGTGGCTACACCTTC.

This chain connects TRBV3-1 to TRBJ1-1; the D is unclear. This CDR3 region has 18 residues. Germline values: CDR1 LGHDT, CDR2 YNNKEL (reference sequence). Between the trimmed V and J ends, which lost 4 bases and 4 bases, there was a span of 25 bases. In DNA, the CDR3 is TGTGCCAGCAGCCCCCGGGTGGGAGGACTCATGTGGGTCACTGAAGCTTTCTTT. Its protein product is CASSPRVGGLMWVTEAFF.

This clonotype was seen a few times. This chain connects TRBV10-3 to TRBJ1-1; 11 nucleotides line up with TRBD1. The germline V gene has CDR1 ENHRY and CDR2 SYGVKD. CDR3 size: 14 residues. Trimming at V came to 7 bases and at J to 5 bases, leaving 6 bases not matched to a gene. CDR3 in amino acids: CAITEGQGGTEAFF. CDR3 DNA: TGTGCCATCACCGAGGGACAGGGGGGGACTGAAGCTTTCTTT.

This clonotype occurred many times. This chain connects TRBV5-1 to TRBJ2-2; the D is unclear. The CDR3 runs 13 residues. Germline loops: CDR1 SGHRS, CDR2 YFSETQ. V was pared by 1 base and J by 6 bases, with 7 bases between. The CDR3 sequence is CASSLNSAGELFF. The CDR3, as DNA: TGCGCCAGCAGCTTGAACAGCGCCGGGGAGCTGTTTTTT.

This chain links TRBV20-1 with TRBJ2-4; D is undetermined. Looked up from germline, CDR1 is DFQATT and CDR2 is SNEGSKA (reference sequence). Trimming cost V 5 bases and J 1 base, with 9 bases left between them. The CDR3 spans 13 residues. The CDR3 loop reads CSAVPGAKNIQYF. The CDR3 DNA reads TGCAGTGCTGTCCCTGGGGCCAAAAACATTCAGTACTTC.

This clonotype was counted only a few times. This chain uses TRBV14 with TRBJ2-5, with a tentative D call TRBD2 (5 bases). The length of the CDR3 is 12 residues. V lost 4 bases and J 7 bases, leaving 10 bases between the germline ends. CDR1 and CDR2 from the germline V gene are SGHDN and FVKESK. CDR3 sequence: CASSPGRGTQYF. The CDR3 region has the DNA TGTGCCAGCAGCCCCGGCCGGGGGACCCAGTACTTC.

The genes are TRBV15 and TRBJ2-5, with unresolved D. The CDR3 contains 13 residues. In germline, CDR1 is LNHNV, CDR2 YYDKDF (reference sequence). V shed 0 bases and J shed 4 bases, with 6 bases lying between them. Written as DNA, the CDR3 is TGTGCCACCAGCAGAGACATCGGAGAGACCCAGTACTTC. This translates into CATSRDIGETQYF.

This clonotype was detected ten times or more. The gene calls are TRBV6-2 or TRBV6-3 and TRBJ1-1; D remains unclear. CDR1 is MNHEY and CDR2 is SVGEGT in the germline V gene. The CDR3 runs to 15 residues. The V end lost 5 bases, the J end lost 5 bases, and 18 bases lay between the germline ends. The CDR3 DNA is TGTGCCAGCAGTCCCCAAAGTACAGTGAGGACTGAAGCTTTCTTT. Amino acid sequence: CASSPQSTVRTEAFF.

This clonotype was counted ten times or more. This sequence joins TRBV5-1 and TRBJ2-1; the D is unclear. Trimming stripped 1 base from V and 6 bases from J, with 14 bases between. Germline CDR1 is SGHRS and CDR2 is YFSETQ. The CDR3 has 15 residues. CDR3 amino acids: CASSLRLLEPNEQFF. CDR3 bases: TGCGCCAGCAGCTTGCGCCTTTTGGAACCCAATGAGCAGTTCTTC.

The CDR3 nucleotides are TGTGCCAGCTCGCCATATACGGGACTAGCGGGGGAAGAGACCCAGTACTTC. This encodes CASSPYTGLAGEETQYF. The chain couples TRBV18 to TRBJ2-5; 14 bases map to TRBD2. The CDR3 is 17 residues long. Unmatched junction bases numbered 9, after V lost 6 bases and J lost 3 bases. From germline, CDR1 is KGHSH and CDR2 LQKENI.

There are a few counts of this clonotype. The chain combines TRBV15 with TRBJ2-4; D possibly uses TRBD1 or TRBD2 (6 bases each). V dropped 6 bases and J dropped 1 base, with 13 bases sitting between them. The germline V gene encodes CDR1 LNHNV and CDR2 YYDKDF (reference sequence). The CDR3 is 15 residues long. CDR3 in amino acids: CATREGGDAKNIQYF. The CDR3 coding sequence is TGTGCCACCAGGGAGGGGGGAGACGCCAAAAACATTCAGTACTTC.

The J gene is TRBJ2-5, the V gene TRBV7-9; 9 nucleotides line up with TRBD2. In germline, CDR1 is SEHNR, CDR2 FQNEAQ (reference sequence). Germline trimming cut 5 bases from V and 2 bases from J; bases unmatched to any gene: 6. The CDR3 loop spans 15 amino acids. The CDR3 spells CASSLSGGYQETQYF. The CDR3 nucleotides are TGTGCCAGCAGCCTTAGCGGGGGATATCAAGAGACCCAGTACTTC.

This clonotype was counted between two and nine times. This chain connects TRBV30 to TRBJ2-5; TRBD1 is a possible D gene (5 bases). Per germline, CDR1 GTSNPN and CDR2 SVGIG (reference sequence). The CDR3 loop spans 15 amino acids. Trimming left V 5 bases short and J 0 bases short, with 16 bases between. CDR3 residues: CAWDEGQGNQETQYF. The CDR3, as DNA: TGTGCCTGGGATGAAGGTCAGGGAAACCAAGAGACCCAGTACTTC. Filled out from reference TRBV30 and TRBJ2-5, the complete variable domain reads SQTIHQWPATLVQPVGSPLSLECTVEGTSNPNLYWYRQAAGRGLQLLFYSVGIGQISSEVPQNLSASRPQDRQFILSSKKLLLSDSGFYLCAWDEGQGNQETQYFGPGTRLLVL.

There are a few counts of this clonotype. The chain is built from TRBV2 and TRBJ2-5; D unresolved. V dropped 3 bases and J dropped 1 base, with 9 bases sitting between them. This CDR3 contains 14 residues. The V gene's germline CDR1 is SNHLY and CDR2 FYNNEI. This chain's CDR3 is CASSDLVVQETQYF. The CDR3 nucleotides are TGTGCCAGCAGTGATTTAGTGGTCCAAGAGACCCAGTACTTC.

The J gene is TRBJ2-5, the V gene TRBV7-2; D not resolved. Looked up from germline, CDR1 is SGHTA and CDR2 is FQGNSA. CDR3 length: 13 residues. Trimming removed 5 bases from V and 1 base from J, with 8 bases in between. CDR3 residues: CASSREAQETQYF. DNA of the CDR3: TGTGCCAGCAGCCGCGAGGCCCAAGAGACCCAGTACTTC.

This rearrangement joins TRBV15 to TRBJ1-6, with D possibly matching TRBD1 (6 bases). V was cut by 0 bases and J by 13 bases, with 13 bases left in between. Germline V CDR1 and CDR2: LNHNV, YYDKDF (reference sequence). This CDR3 region has 14 residues. The chain's CDR3 is CATSREGGIGPLHF. In nucleotides, the CDR3 is TGTGCCACCAGCAGAGAAGGGGGAATAGGGCCCCTCCACTTT.

The J gene is TRBJ1-1, the V gene TRBV28; the D gene is possibly TRBD1 (5 bases). The CDR3 length is 13 residues. CDR1 and CDR2 from the germline V gene are MDHEN and SYDVKM. V lost 3 bases and J 3 bases, leaving 8 bases between the germline ends. CDR3 coding DNA: TGTGCCAGCAGTTTGGGGGTCCACACTGAAGCTTTCTTT. Translation: CASSLGVHTEAFF.

This clonotype was detected many times. This chain connects TRBV7-2 to TRBJ2-1; 9 bases agree with TRBD1. The CDR3 covers 15 residues. Germline CDR1 and CDR2: SGHTA and FQGNSA. Unmatched junction bases numbered 6, after V lost 5 bases and J lost 4 bases. CDR3 in DNA: TGTGCCAGCAGCCCGGGACAGGGACTATACAATGAGCAGTTCTTC. It yields the protein CASSPGQGLYNEQFF.